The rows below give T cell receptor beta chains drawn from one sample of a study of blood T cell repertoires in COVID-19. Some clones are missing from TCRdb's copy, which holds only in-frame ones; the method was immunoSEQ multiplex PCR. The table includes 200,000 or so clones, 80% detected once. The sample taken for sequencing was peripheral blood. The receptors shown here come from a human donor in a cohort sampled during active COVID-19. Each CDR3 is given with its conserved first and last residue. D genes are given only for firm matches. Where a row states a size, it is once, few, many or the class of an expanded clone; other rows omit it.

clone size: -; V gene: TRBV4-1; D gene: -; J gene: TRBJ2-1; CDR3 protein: CASSRDYNEQFF; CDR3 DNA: TGCGCCAGCAGTCGGGACTACAATGAGCAGTTCTTC
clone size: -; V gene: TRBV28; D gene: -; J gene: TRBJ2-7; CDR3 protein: CASPGTGSSYEQYF; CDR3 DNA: TGTGCCAGTCCCGGAACTGGGAGCTCCTACGAGCAGTACTTC
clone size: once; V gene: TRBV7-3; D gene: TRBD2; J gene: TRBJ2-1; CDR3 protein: CASSLTGLADNEQFF; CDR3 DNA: TGTGCCAGCAGCTTAACGGGTCTAGCGGACAATGAGCAGTTCTTC
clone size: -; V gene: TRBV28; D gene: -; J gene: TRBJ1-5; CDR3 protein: CASSFMETNQPQHF; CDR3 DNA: TGTGCCAGCAGTTTCATGGAGACCAATCAGCCCCAGCATTTT
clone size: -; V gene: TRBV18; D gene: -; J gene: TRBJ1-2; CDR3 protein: CASSPNSLYGYTF; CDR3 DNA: TGTGCCAGCTCACCCAACAGCTTATATGGCTACACCTTC
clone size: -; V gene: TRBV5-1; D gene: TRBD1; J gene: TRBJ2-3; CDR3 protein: CASSATGVSTDTQYF; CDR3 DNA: TGCGCCAGCTCGGCGACAGGGGTTTCGACAGATACGCAGTATTTT
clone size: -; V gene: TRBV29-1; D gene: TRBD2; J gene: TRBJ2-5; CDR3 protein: CSADVSGLAGLETQYF; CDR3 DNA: TGCAGCGCTGACGTATCGGGACTAGCGGGACTGGAGACCCAGTACTTC
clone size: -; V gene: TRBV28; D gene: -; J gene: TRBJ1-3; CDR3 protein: CASSRGGSGNTIYF; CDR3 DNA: TGTGCCAGCTCTAGGGGGGGGTCTGGAAACACCATATATTTT
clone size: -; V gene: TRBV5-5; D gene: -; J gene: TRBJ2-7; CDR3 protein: CASSLGEYIGGEQYF; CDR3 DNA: TGTGCCAGCAGCTTGGGGGAATATATCGGCGGGGAGCAGTACTTC
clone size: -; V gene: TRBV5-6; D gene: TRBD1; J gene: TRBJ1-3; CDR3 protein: CASRTGQGHGNTIYF; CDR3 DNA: TGTGCCAGCAGAACGGGACAGGGTCACGGAAACACCATATATTTT
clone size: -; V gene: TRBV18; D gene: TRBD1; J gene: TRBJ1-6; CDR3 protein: CASSPGQGESPLHF; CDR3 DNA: TGTGCCAGCTCACCGGGACAGGGGGAATCACCCCTCCACTTT
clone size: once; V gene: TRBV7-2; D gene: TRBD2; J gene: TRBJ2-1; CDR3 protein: CASSLMGLAGSEQFF; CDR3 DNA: TGTGCCAGCAGCTTGATGGGACTAGCGGGAAGTGAGCAGTTCTTC
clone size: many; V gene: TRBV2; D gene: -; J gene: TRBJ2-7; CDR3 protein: CASRLRTDYYEQYF; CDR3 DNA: TGTGCCAGCAGACTACGGACAGACTACTACGAGCAGTACTTC
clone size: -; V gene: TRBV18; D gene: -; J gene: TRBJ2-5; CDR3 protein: CASSPRADQETQYF; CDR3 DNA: TGTGCCAGCTCACCGAGGGCGGACCAAGAGACCCAGTACTTC
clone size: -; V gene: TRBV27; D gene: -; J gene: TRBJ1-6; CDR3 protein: CASSFPGSPLHF; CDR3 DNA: TGTGCCAGCAGTTTTCCAGGTTCACCCCTCCACTTT
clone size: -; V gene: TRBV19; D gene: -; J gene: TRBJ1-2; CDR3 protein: CASRHAPSTGNYGYTF; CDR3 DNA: TGTGCCAGTAGGCATGCGCCCTCGACAGGAAACTATGGCTACACCTTC
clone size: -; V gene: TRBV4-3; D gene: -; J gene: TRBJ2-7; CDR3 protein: CASSRDTIYEQYF; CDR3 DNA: TGCGCCAGCAGCCGGGACACAATCTACGAGCAGTACTTC
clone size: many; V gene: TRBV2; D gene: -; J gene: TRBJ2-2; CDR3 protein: CASSDGWTTYTGELFF; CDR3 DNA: TGTGCCAGCAGTGATGGTTGGACTACATACACCGGGGAGCTGTTTTTT
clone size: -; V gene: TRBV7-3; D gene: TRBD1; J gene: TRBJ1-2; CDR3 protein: CASSRGQGYGYTF; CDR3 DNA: TGTGCCAGCAGCCGAGGACAGGGGTATGGCTACACCTTC
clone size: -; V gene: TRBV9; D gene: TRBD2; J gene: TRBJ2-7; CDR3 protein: CASSPHSGSSYEQYF; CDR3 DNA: TGTGCCAGCAGCCCCCATAGCGGGAGCTCCTACGAGCAGTACTTC
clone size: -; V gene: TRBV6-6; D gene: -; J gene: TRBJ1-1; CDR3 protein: CASLQDNLNTEAFF; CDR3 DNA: TGTGCCAGTCTTCAAGACAATCTGAACACTGAAGCTTTCTTT
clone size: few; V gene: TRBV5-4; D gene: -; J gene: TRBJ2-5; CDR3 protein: CASSLGRQETQYF; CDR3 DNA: TGTGCCAGCAGCTTGGGGAGACAAGAGACCCAGTACTTC
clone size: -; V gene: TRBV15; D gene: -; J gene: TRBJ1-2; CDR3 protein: CATSRGGDYGYTF; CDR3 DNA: TGTGCCACCAGCAGAGGGGGCGACTATGGCTACACCTTC
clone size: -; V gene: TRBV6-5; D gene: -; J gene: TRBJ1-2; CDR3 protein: CASRPGHNSNYGYTF; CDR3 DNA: TGTGCCAGCAGACCAGGACACAACTCTAACTATGGCTACACCTTC
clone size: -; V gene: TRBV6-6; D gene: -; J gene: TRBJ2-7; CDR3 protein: CASSPSAPAGEQYF; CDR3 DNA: TGTGCCAGCAGTCCCTCAGCGCCCGCCGGGGAGCAGTACTTC
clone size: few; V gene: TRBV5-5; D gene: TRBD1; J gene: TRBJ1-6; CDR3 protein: CASSPGQDRTPLHF; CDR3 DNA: TGTGCCAGCAGTCCGGGACAGGATAGAACACCCCTCCACTTT
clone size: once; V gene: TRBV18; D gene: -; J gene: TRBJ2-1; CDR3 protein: CASSVRDAEQFF; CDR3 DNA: TGTGCCAGCTCAGTCAGGGATGCTGAGCAGTTCTTC
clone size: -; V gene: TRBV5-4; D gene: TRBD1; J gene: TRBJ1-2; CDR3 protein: CASSLKGQGDYGYTF; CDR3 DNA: TGTGCCAGCAGCTTGAAGGGACAGGGTGACTATGGCTACACCTTC
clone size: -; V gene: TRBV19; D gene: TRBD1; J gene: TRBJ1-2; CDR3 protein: CAVLRDRENPKYGYTF; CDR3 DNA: TGTGCCGTCCTCCGGGACAGGGAAAACCCCAAATATGGCTACACCTTC
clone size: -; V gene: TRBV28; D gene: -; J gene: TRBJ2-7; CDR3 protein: CASRSGRSYEQYF; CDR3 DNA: TGTGCCAGCAGGAGTGGCAGGTCCTACGAGCAGTACTTC
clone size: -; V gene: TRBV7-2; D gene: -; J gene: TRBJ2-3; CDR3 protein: CASSLWKRSTDTQYF; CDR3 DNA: TGTGCCAGCAGCTTATGGAAGCGGAGCACAGATACGCAGTATTTT
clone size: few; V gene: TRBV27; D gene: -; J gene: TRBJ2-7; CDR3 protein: CASSSQPGGHGNEQYF; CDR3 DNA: TGTGCCAGCAGTTCTCAACCAGGAGGGCACGGCAACGAGCAGTACTTC
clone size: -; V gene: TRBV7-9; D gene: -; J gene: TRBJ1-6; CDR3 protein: CASTLSPAGMRSYNSPLHF; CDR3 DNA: TGTGCCAGCACCTTATCCCCAGCGGGGATGAGGTCCTATAATTCACCCCTCCACTTT
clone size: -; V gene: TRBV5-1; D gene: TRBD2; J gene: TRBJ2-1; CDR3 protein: CASSETSGLGLAGANEQFF; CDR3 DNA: TGCGCCAGCAGCGAGACTAGCGGTCTGGGACTAGCGGGAGCCAATGAGCAGTTCTTC
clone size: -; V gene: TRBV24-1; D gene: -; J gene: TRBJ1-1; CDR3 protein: CATSDAGGTTEAFF; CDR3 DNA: TGTGCCACCAGTGATGCCGGAGGAACCACTGAAGCTTTCTTT
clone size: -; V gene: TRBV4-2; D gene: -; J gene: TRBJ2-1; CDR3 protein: CASSPRVSQINNEQFF; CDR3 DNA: TGTGCCAGCAGCCCCCGTGTTAGCCAAATTAACAATGAGCAGTTCTTC
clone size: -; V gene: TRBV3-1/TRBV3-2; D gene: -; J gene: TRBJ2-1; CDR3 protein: CASSQVRAGHEQFF; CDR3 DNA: TGTGCCAGCAGCCAGGTCCGAGCGGGCCATGAGCAGTTCTTC
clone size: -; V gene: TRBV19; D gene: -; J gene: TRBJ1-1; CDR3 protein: CASSILTGNTEAFF; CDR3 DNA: TGTGCCAGTAGTATCCTGACAGGAAACACTGAAGCTTTCTTT
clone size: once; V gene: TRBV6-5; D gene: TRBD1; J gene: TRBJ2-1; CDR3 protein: CASSPNRGSYNEQFF; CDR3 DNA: TGTGCCAGCAGCCCGAACAGGGGTTCCTACAATGAGCAGTTCTTC
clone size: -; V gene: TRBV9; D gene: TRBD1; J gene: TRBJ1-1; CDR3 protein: CASSTGDRAGTEAFF; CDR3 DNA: TGTGCCAGCAGCACAGGAGACAGGGCGGGGACTGAAGCTTTCTTT
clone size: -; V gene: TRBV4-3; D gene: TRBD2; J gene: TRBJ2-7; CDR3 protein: CASSPAGGLYEQYF; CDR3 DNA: TGCGCCAGCAGCCCGGCGGGAGGGCTCTACGAGCAGTACTTC
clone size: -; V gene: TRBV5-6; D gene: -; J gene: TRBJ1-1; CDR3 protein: CASSLVGAGTEAFF; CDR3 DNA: TGTGCCAGCAGCCTGGTCGGGGCGGGAACTGAAGCTTTCTTT
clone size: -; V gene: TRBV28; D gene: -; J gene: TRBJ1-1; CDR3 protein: CASRAGVMAFF; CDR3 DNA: TGTGCCAGCAGGGCCGGGGTAATGGCTTTCTTT
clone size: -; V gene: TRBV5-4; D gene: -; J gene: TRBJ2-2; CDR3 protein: CASSLAGSLSGELFF; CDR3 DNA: TGTGCCAGCAGCTTGGCCGGTAGTCTCTCCGGGGAGCTGTTTTTT
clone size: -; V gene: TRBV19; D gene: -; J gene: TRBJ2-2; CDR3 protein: CASSIEEAAGELFF; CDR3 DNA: TGTGCCAGTAGTATTGAGGAGGCGGCGGGGGAGCTGTTTTTT
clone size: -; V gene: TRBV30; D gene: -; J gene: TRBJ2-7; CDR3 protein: CAWSLSPGHRYEQYF; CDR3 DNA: TGTGCCTGGAGCCTTAGTCCGGGACATCGCTACGAGCAGTACTTC
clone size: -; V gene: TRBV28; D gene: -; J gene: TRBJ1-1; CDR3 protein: CASRYGQLTTTEAFF; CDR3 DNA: TGTGCCAGCAGGTACGGACAGCTCACCACCACTGAAGCTTTCTTT
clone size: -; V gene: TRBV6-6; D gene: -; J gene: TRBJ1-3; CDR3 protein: CASSPSAWGGPGNTIYF; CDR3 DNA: TGTGCCAGCAGTCCTTCCGCTTGGGGGGGCCCTGGAAACACCATATATTTT